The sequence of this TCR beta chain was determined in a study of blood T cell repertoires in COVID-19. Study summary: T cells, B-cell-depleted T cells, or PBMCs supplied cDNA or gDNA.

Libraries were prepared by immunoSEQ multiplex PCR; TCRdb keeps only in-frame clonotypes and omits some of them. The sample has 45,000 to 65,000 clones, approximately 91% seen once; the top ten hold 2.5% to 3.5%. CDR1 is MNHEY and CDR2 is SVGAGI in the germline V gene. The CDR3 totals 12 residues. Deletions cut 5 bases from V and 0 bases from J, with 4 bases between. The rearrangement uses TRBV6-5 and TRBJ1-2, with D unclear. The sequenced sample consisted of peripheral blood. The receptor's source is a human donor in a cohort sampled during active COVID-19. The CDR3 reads CASSTANYGYTF. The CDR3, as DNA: TGTGCCAGCAGTACAGCTAACTATGGCTACACCTTC.